This record concerns one T cell receptor beta chain sequence. What it binds is unknown. Hyperthyroidism of Graves' type that showed no ophthalmopathy progression within 18 months was stable. This entry comes from a study of T cells in Graves' hyperthyroidism and ophthalmopathy. Germline V gene data show CDR1 as WNHNN and CDR2 as SYGVQD (reference sequence). This CDR3 contains 17 residues. J lost 4 bases, V lost 1 base, and 6 bases had no gene match. Template material for amplifying TCR beta CDR3 regions consisted of RNA transcripts. The HTBI primer set was used in a first-round RT-PCR of the TCR CDR3. TCRdb recomputed calls from the multiplex PCR reads with MiXCR, one row per CDR3 protein. Of a few hundred thousand distinct CDR3 sequences in the sample, more than 15% were seen once. General study results and limits: Ophthalmopathy and stable hyperthyroidism were told apart by a 13 V-J model.

The chain couples TRBV10-1 to TRBJ2-2; 10 bases map to TRBD1. The sequence was obtained from a woman aged 25-40 years with Graves' hyperthyroidism. The sequenced sample was blood. CDR3 sequence (DNA): TGCGCCAGCAGTGAGTTTGGGACAGGGGCGCTCACCGGGGAGCTGTTTTTT. It yields the protein CASSEFGTGALTGELFF.